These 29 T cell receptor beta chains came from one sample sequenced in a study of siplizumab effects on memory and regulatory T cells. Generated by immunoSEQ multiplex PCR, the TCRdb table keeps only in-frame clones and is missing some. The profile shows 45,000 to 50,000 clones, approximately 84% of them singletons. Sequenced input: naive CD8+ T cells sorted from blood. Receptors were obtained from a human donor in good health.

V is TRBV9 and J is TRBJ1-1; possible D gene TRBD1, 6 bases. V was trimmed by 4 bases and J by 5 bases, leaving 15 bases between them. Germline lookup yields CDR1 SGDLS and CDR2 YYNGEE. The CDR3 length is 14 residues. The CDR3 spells CASSLAGARTEAFF. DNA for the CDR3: TGTGCCAGCAGCTTAGCAGGGGCGAGGACTGAAGCTTTCTTT.

The CDR3: CAWTGARNTEAFF. For the CDR3, the DNA is TGTGCCTGGACCGGGGCCCGGAACACTGAAGCTTTCTTT. V usage is TRBV30 and J usage is TRBJ1-1; D possibly corresponds to TRBD1 (5 bases). The CDR3 sequence is 13 residues long. Trimming removed 4 bases from V and 1 base from J, with 10 bases in between. Germline V gene data show CDR1 as GTSNPN and CDR2 as SVGIG (reference sequence).

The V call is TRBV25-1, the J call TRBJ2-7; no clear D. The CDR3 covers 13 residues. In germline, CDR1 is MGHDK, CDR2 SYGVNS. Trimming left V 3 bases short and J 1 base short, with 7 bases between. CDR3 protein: CASSDSSSYEQYF. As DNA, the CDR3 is TGTGCCAGCAGTGACTCCAGTTCCTACGAGCAGTACTTC.

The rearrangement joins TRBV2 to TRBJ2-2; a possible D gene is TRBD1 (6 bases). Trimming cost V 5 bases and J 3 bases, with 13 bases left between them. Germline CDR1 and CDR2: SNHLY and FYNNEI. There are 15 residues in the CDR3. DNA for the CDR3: TGTGCCAGCAGTTACACAGGGTTCGACACCGGGGAGCTGTTTTTT. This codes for CASSYTGFDTGELFF.

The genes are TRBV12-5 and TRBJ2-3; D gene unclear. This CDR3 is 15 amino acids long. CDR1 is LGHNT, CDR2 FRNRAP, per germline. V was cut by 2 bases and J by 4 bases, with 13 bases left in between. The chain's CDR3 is CASGLPAFVSDTQYF. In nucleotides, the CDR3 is TGTGCTAGTGGTTTGCCTGCCTTTGTGTCAGATACGCAGTATTTT. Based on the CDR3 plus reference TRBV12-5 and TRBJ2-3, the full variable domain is DARVTQTPRHKVTEMGQEVTMRCQPILGHNTVFWYRQTMMQGLELLAYFRNRAPLDDSGMPKDRFSAEMPDATLATLKIQPSEPRDSAVYFCASGLPAFVSDTQYFGPGTRLTVL.

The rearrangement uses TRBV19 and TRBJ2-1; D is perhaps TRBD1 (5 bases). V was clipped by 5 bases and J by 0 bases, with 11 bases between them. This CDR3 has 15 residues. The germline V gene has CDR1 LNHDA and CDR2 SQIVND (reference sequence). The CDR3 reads CASSRRESSYNEQFF. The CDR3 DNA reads TGTGCCAGTAGTCGCAGGGAAAGCTCCTACAATGAGCAGTTCTTC.

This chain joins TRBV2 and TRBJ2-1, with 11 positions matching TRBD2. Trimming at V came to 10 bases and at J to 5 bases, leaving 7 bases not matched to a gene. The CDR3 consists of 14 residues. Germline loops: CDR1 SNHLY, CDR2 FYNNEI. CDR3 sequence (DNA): TGTGCCAACGAACTAGCGGGGGAAAACAATGAGCAGTTCTTC. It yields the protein CANELAGENNEQFF.

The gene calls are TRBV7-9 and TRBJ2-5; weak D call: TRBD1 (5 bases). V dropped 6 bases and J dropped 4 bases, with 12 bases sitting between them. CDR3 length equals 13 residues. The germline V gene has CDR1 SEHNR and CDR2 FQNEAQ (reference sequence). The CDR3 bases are TGTGCCAGCAGATTTCCAGGGCCAGAGACCCAGTACTTC. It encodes CASRFPGPETQYF.

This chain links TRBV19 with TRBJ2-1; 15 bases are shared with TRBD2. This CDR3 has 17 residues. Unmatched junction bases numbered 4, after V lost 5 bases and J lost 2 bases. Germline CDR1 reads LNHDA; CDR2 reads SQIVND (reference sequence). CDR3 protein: CASSFGLAGGTYNEQFF. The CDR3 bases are TGTGCCAGTAGTTTCGGACTAGCGGGGGGGACCTACAATGAGCAGTTCTTC.

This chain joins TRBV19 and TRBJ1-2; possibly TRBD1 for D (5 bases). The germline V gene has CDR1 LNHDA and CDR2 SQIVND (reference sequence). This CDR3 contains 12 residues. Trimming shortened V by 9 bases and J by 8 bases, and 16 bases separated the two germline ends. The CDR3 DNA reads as TGTGCCAGCGACCAGGGCAGTCGGGGCTACACCTTC. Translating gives CASDQGSRGYTF.

CDR3 DNA: TGTGCCAGCAGCTTACAGGGCTCCACCTACGAGCAGTACTTC. Translation gives CASSLQGSTYEQYF. V is TRBV11-2 and J is TRBJ2-7, with D perhaps TRBD1 (5 bases). Germline V gives CDR1 SGHAT, CDR2 FQNNGV. The CDR3 loop spans 14 amino acids. Trimming stripped 2 bases from V and 2 bases from J, with 10 bases between. The whole variable domain, remainder taken from reference TRBV11-2 and TRBJ2-7, is EAGVAQSPRYKIIEKRQSVAFWCNPISGHATLYWYQQILGQGPKLLIQFQNNGVVDDSQLPKDRFSAERLKGVDSTLKIQPAKLEDSAVYLCASSLQGSTYEQYFGPGTRLTVT.

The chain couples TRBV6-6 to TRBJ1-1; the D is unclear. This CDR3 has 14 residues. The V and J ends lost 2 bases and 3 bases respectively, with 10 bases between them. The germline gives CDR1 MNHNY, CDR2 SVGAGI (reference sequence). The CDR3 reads CASSYEKVHTEAFF. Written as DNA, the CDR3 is TGTGCCAGCAGTTACGAGAAGGTCCACACTGAAGCTTTCTTT.

CDR3 sequence: CASSPGPDEQFF. The CDR3 DNA reads TGTGCCAGCAGTCCCGGTCCCGATGAGCAGTTCTTC. This chain links TRBV27 with TRBJ2-1; no reliable D call. The germline V and J ends were trimmed by 5 bases and 8 bases, with 10 bases remaining between them. The V gene's germline CDR1 is MNHEY and CDR2 SMNVEV (reference sequence). This CDR3 is built from 12 residues.

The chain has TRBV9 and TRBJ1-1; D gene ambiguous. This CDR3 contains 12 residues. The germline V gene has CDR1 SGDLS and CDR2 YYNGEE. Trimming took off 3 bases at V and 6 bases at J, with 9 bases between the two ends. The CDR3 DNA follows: TGTGCCAGCAGCGCTCTGGTCCCTGAAGCTTTCTTT. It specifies CASSALVPEAFF.

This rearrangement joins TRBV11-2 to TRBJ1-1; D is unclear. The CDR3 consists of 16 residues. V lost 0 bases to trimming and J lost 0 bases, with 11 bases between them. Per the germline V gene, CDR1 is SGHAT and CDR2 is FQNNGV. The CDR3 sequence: CASSLDTGILNTEAFF. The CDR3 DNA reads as TGTGCCAGCAGCTTAGATACCGGGATCCTGAACACTGAAGCTTTCTTT.

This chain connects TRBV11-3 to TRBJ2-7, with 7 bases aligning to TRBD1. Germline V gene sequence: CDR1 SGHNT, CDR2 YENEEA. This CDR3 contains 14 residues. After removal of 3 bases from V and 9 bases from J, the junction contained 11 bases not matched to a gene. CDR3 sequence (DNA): TGTGCCAGCAGCTTGACAGGGTTCCCTACGACGCAGTACTTC. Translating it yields CASSLTGFPTTQYF.

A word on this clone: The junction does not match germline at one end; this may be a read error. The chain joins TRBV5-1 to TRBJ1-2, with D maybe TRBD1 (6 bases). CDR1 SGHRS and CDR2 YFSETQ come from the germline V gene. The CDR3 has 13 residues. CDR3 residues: CASRLGAVYGYTF. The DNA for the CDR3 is TGCGCCAGCAGATTGGGGGCGGTCTATGGCTACACCTTC.

CDR3 bases: TGCGCCAGCAGCCAAGGACTAGCGGGATACGAGCAGTACTTC. It is translated as CASSQGLAGYEQYF. The chain joins TRBV4-1 to TRBJ2-7; TRBD2 matches at 11 bases. The CDR3 totals 14 residues. Trimming removed 1 base from V and 4 bases from J; junction bases left unmatched: 0. Germline loops: CDR1 MGHRA, CDR2 YSYEKL.

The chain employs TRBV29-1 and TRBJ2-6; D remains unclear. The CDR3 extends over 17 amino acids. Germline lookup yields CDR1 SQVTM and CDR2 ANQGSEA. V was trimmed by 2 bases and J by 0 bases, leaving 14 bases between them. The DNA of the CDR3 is TGCAGCGTTGAACAGGCCACAGTCCACTCTGGGGCCAACGTCCTGACTTTC. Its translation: CSVEQATVHSGANVLTF. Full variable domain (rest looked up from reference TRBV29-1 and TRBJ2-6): SAVISQKPSRDICQRGTSLTIQCQVDSQVTMMFWYRQQPGQSLTLIATANQGSEATYESGFVIDKFPISRPNLTFSTLTVSNMSPEDSSIYLCSVEQATVHSGANVLTFGAGSRLTVL.

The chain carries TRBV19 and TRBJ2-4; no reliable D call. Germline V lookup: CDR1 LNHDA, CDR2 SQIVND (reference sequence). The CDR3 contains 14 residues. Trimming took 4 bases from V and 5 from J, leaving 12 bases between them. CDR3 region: CASSTRTDENIQYF. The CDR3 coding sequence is TGTGCCAGTAGTACGAGGACGGATGAAAACATTCAGTACTTC.

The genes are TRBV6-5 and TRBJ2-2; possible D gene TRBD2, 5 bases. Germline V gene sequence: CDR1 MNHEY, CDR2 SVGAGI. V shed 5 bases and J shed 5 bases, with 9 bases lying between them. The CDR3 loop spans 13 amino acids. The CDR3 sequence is CASSTGVTGELFF. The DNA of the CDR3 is TGTGCCAGCAGTACCGGGGTGACCGGGGAGCTGTTTTTT.

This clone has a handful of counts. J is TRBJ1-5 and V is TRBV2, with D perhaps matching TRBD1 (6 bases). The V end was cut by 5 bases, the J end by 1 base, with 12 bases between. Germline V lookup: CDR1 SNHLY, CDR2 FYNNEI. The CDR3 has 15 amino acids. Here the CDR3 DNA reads TGTGCCAGCAGTCTAAACAGGGCGAGCAATCAGCCCCAGCATTTT. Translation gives CASSLNRASNQPQHF. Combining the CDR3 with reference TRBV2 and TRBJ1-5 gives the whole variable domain EPEVTQTPSHQVTQMGQEVILRCVPISNHLYFYWYRQILGQKVEFLVSFYNNEISEKSEIFDDQFSVERPDGSNFTLKIRSTKLEDSAMYFCASSLNRASNQPQHFGDGTRLSIL.

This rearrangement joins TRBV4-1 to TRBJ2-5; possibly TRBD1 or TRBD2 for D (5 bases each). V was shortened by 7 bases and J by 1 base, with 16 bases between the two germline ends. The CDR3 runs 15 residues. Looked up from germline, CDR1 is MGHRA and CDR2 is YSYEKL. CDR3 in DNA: TGCGCCAGCACCTTACTGTCGGGACGCCAAGAGACCCAGTACTTC. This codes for CASTLLSGRQETQYF.

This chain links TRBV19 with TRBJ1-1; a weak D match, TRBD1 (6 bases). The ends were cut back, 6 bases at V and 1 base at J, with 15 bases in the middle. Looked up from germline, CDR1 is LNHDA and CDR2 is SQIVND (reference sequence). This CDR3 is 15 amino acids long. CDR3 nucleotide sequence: TGTGCCAGTAGCCCCGGGGGGGCGTGGAACACTGAAGCTTTCTTT. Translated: CASSPGGAWNTEAFF.

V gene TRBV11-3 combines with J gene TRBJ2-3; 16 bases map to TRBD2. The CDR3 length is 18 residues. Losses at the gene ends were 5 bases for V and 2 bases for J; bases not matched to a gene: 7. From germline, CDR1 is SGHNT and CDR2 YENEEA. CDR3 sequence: CASSPGTSGGAYTDTQYF. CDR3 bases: TGTGCCAGCAGCCCGGGGACTAGCGGGGGGGCCTACACAGATACGCAGTATTTT. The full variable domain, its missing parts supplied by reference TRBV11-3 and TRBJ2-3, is EAGVVQSPRYKIIEKKQPVAFWCNPISGHNTLYWYLQNLGQGPELLIRYENEEAVDDSQLPKDRFSAERLKGVDSTLKIQPAELGDSAVYLCASSPGTSGGAYTDTQYFGPGTRLTVL.

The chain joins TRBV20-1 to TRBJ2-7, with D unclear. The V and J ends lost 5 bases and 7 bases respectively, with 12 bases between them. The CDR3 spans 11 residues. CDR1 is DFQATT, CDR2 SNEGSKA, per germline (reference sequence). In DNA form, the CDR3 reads TGCAGTGCTCCAGTCTATCTAGAGCAGTACTTC. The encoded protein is CSAPVYLEQYF.

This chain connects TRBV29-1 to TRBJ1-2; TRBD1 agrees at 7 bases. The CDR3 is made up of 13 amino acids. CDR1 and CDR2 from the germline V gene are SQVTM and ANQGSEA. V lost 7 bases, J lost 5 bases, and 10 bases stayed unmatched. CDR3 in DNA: TGCAGCGCAAGAGACAGGGTAGAGTATGGCTACACCTTC. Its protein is CSARDRVEYGYTF.

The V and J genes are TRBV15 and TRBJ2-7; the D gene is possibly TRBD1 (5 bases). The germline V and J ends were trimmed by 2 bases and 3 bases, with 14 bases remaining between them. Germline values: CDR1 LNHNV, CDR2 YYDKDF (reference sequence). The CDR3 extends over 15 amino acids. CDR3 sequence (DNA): TGTGCCACCAGCAGACCCTCAACAGGATACTACGAGCAGTACTTC. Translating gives CATSRPSTGYYEQYF.

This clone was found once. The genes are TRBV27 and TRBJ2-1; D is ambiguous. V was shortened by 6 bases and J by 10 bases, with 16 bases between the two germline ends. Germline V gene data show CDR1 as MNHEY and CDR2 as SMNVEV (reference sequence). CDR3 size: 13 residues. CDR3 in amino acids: CASSPLGMGEQFF. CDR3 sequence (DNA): TGTGCCAGCAGCCCACTTGGGATGGGGGAGCAGTTCTTC.